This TCR beta chain derives from a study of radiotherapy plus CTLA-4 blockade in lung cancer. Study-level background: An objective response was seen in under 20% of patients, and disease control in more than 25%. Regarding the study as a whole: Expansion of tumor-derived TCR clones was observed in blood after radiotherapy plus ipilimumab.

The V gene end was trimmed by 0 bases and the J gene end by 6 bases; junction bases not matched to a gene: 4. Germline V lookup: CDR1 SGHRS, CDR2 YFSETQ. CDR3 size: 14 residues. Turning to this clone: The antigen is undetermined.

TCRdb's table, derived via immunoSEQ multiplex PCR, lists solely in-frame clones and lacks some. The data show approximately 69,000 clones, approximately 80% seen once. The clonotype was recovered from a human donor with non-small cell lung cancer who had a complete response to radiotherapy plus ipilimumab. V gene TRBV5-1 combines with J gene TRBJ2-3; TRBD1 matches at 7 bases. The sample was peripheral blood, taken from a patient treated with radiotherapy plus ipilimumab. CDR3 in DNA: TGCGCCAGCAGCTTGGATCCGACAGGGGATACGCAGTATTTT. Translation: CASSLDPTGDTQYF. Together with reference TRBV5-1 and TRBJ2-3, the CDR3 gives the full variable domain: KAGVTQTPRYLIKTRGQQVTLSCSPISGHRSVSWYQQTPGQGLQFLFEYFSETQRNKGNFPGRFSGRQFSNSRSEMNVSTLELGDSALYLCASSLDPTGDTQYFGPGTRLTVL.